This paragraph reports one T cell receptor (beta chain). The sample belongs to a study of control samples from healthy donors and cancer patients. Trimming took 0 bases from V and 4 from J, leaving 6 bases between them. CDR1 and CDR2 (germline): MNHNS, SASEGT. CDR3 size: 14 residues. Clones were read by immunoSEQ multiplex PCR, and TCRdb kept only the in-frame ones, dropping some. The data hold some 150,000 clones, with 75% to 95% observed a single time. The TCR originated in a woman younger than 45 in good health. The sequenced material came from blood. This sequence joins TRBV6-1 and TRBJ1-4; no reliable D call. In nucleotides, the CDR3 is TGTGCCAGCAGTGAAGCAGAGCGTAATGAAAAACTGTTTTTT. Translated: CASSEAERNEKLFF.